This T cell receptor (beta chain) comes out of a study of T cell repertoires in cytomegalovirus infection. Across the whole study: Signatures in public TCR beta sequences pointed to both CMV infection and matching HLA type. Study-wide results and limits: Summed frequency of shared TCR beta families picked out CMV carriers who also had the relevant HLA. CMV-specific HLA-C-restricted TCR beta clonotypes dominated the ex vivo response.

Worth noting for this clonotype: Its antigen is not known.

Each CDR3 protein gets one entry after TCRdb re-called the reads with MiXCR. The table shows approximately 1,000,000 distinct CDR3 sequences, with less than 35% occurring only once. Germline trimming cut 6 bases from V and 6 bases from J; bases unmatched to any gene: 10. CDR1 and CDR2 (germline): MNHEY, SVGAGI. The CDR3 has 16 amino acids. The V and J genes are TRBV6-5 and TRBJ2-3, with TRBD2 matching 12 bases. The sequencing used cultured CD8+ T cells from PBMCs, collected from culture after CMV antigen stimulation. This TCR was recovered from a human donor in good health (CMV status not recorded). Some clones in this sample may be carry-over from other donors' samples. CDR3 bases: TGTGCCAGCAGCTCTAGCGGGGGGGCCCTCGGGGATACGCAGTATTTT. Its translation is CASSSSGGALGDTQYF.